A selection of T cell receptor beta chains follows, all from one sample in a study of beta chain features in type 1 diabetes. Profiled with immunoSEQ multiplex PCR; TCRdb holds only in-frame clones, not every one. The table has a few hundred thousand clones, roughly a tenth seen once. The sequenced material came from naive CD4+ T cells from blood. These receptors were collected from a man aged 25-45 years with type 1 diabetes. Each CDR3 is given with its conserved first and last residue. The D gene is left open where the match is weak. A row's size may be missing; if present it is once, few, many or a size class.

TRBV6-5,15,NA,TRBJ2-4,TRBD1,TGTGCCAGCAGTTCCACAGGGGTCACCAAAAACATTCAGTACTTC,CASSSTGVTKNIQYF
TRBV20-1,10,NA,TRBJ1-2,NA,TGCAGTGCTGCCACAGGGAGCTACACCTTC,CSAATGSYTF
TRBV6-5,13,few,TRBJ1-2,TRBD1,TGTGCCAGCAGCCGGGACAGGGGTTACGGCTACACCTTC,CASSRDRGYGYTF
TRBV2,11,NA,TRBJ2-5,TRBD2,TGTGCCGGAACGACTAGCGGGACCCAGTACTTC,CAGTTSGTQYF
TRBV4-2,16,NA,TRBJ2-7,NA,TGTGCCAGCAGCCAAGATTGGGGCAGGAGGGCCTACGAGCAGTACTTC,CASSQDWGRRAYEQYF
TRBV7-9,13,few,TRBJ1-5,NA,TGTGCCAGCAGGAACAGGCCCGCAAGTCCCCAGCATTTT,CASRNRPASPQHF
TRBV5-4,12,once,TRBJ2-7,TRBD1,TGTGCCAGCAGCTTGTATGGGACAGGGTTATACTTC,CASSLYGTGLYF
TRBV4-2,15,few,TRBJ2-2,NA,TGTGCCAGCAGCCAAAGAAAGGGGTCCCCCGGGGAGCTGTTTTTT,CASSQRKGSPGELFF
TRBV7-2,14,few,TRBJ2-7,TRBD1,TGTGCCAGCAGCCAGGACAGGGCCAGGTACGAGCAGTACTTC,CASSQDRARYEQYF
TRBV19,15,NA,TRBJ2-5,NA,TGTGCCACCCGCCTGAGGGCTCGATCCTGGGAGACCCAGTACTTC,CATRLRARSWETQYF
TRBV4-3,17,few,TRBJ2-3,TRBD2,TGCGCCAGCAGCCAAGATACGGCTAGCGGGGGTCGAGATACGCAGTATTTT,CASSQDTASGGRDTQYF
TRBV5-1,17,NA,TRBJ2-7,NA,TGCGCCAGCAGCCTCGAAGGTGCTTTGAGAGGGAACGACGAGCAGTACTTC,CASSLEGALRGNDEQYF
TRBV18,15,NA,TRBJ2-7,TRBD1,TGTGCCAGCTCACCGGGAGACAGGGGTATCGACGAGCAGTACTTC,CASSPGDRGIDEQYF
TRBV11-3,11,NA,TRBJ2-7,NA,TGTGCCAGCAGAGAGGGAGAGGAGCAGTACTTC,CASREGEEQYF
TRBV2,16,few,TRBJ1-5,NA,TGTGCCAGCAGTGAGCTGGGAGGGCATAGCAATCAGCCCCAGCATTTT,CASSELGGHSNQPQHF
TRBV28,16,NA,TRBJ1-1,TRBD1,TGTGCCAGCAGTTTCGACAGGGGGCTTAGGGACACTGAAGCTTTCTTT,CASSFDRGLRDTEAFF
TRBV5-1,11,NA,TRBJ2-2,NA,TGCGCCAGCAGCTTGAGCGGGACACTGTTTTTT,CASSLSGTLFF
TRBV5-4,13,NA,TRBJ1-1,NA,TGTGCCAGCAGCTTATCCAAGAACACTGAAGCTTTCTTT,CASSLSKNTEAFF
TRBV7-6,15,few,TRBJ2-5,TRBD2,TGTGCCAGCAGCTTAGCTCCTAGCGGACAAGAGACCCAGTACTTC,CASSLAPSGQETQYF
TRBV19,15,few,TRBJ2-6,NA,TGTGCCAGTGGCACCCCGGGTTCTGGGGCCAACGTCCTGACTTTC,CASGTPGSGANVLTF
TRBV28,15,few,TRBJ2-1,TRBD2,TGTGCCAGCAGTATCGCTAGCGGGGGGGCCTATGAGCAGTTCTTC,CASSIASGGAYEQFF
TRBV28,13,NA,TRBJ2-6,NA,TGTGCCAGCAGTTTTTCTTTGGCCAACGTCCTGACTTTC,CASSFSLANVLTF
TRBV11-2,13,few,TRBJ2-2,NA,TGTGCCAGCAGCTTCCCGGGGACCGGGGAGCTGTTTTTT,CASSFPGTGELFF
TRBV6-5,14,few,TRBJ1-2,TRBD1,TGTGCCAGCAGTTACGACAGGGGATACTATGGCTACACCTTC,CASSYDRGYYGYTF
TRBV7-9,13,NA,TRBJ2-7,NA,TGTGCCAGCGGTCGGAACAGCTTATACGAGCAGTACTTC,CASGRNSLYEQYF
TRBV5-1,13,few,TRBJ2-3,NA,TGCGCCAGCAGGACGGGTAGCACAGATACGCAGTATTTT,CASRTGSTDTQYF
TRBV30,13,few,TRBJ1-4,NA,TGTGCCTGGATTTCGGACAGCCATGAAAAACTGTTTTTT,CAWISDSHEKLFF
TRBV7-8,14,few,TRBJ2-3,NA,TGTGCCAGCAGCTCGCGAGGTTTCACAGATACGCAGTATTTT,CASSSRGFTDTQYF
TRBV7-3,14,NA,TRBJ2-5,NA,TGTGCCAGCAGCTTAAACGGGGGAAGAGAGACCCAGTACTTC,CASSLNGGRETQYF
TRBV9,15,NA,TRBJ2-7,NA,TGTGCCAGCAGCGTAGGGACAGACTATCTGGGCGAGCAGTACTTC,CASSVGTDYLGEQYF